The sequence of this T cell receptor beta chain was determined in a study of graft-versus-host responses after intestinal transplantation. Study in general: Recipients got multivisceral, liver-intestinal, or isolated intestinal transplants. All of the recipients had induction that used anti-thymocyte globulin, then tacrolimus and steroids for approximately 3 years. Study outcomes and limitations: Among recipient marrow samples, GvH clones were found; some appeared first in ileum or blood. Where graft-donor T cell macrochimerism was present, patients had high graft-versus-host to host-versus-graft clonal ratios in allografts.

Trimming removed 6 bases from V and 0 bases from J, with 5 bases in between. The germline V gene encodes CDR1 LNHDA and CDR2 SQIVND (reference sequence). This CDR3 contains 13 residues. Worth noting for this clone: Its matching antigen is unknown.

The table came from immunoSEQ multiplex PCR; TCRdb's copy has only in-frame clones and leaves some out. Of some 90,000 clones in the sample, just under 95% were seen once. The input for sequencing was unstimulated CD8+ T cells sorted from spleen or lymph node cells, taken before intestinal transplant. The V and J genes are TRBV19 and TRBJ2-2, with D perhaps TRBD1 (5 bases). The clonotype comes from a human donor who received an intestinal transplant. The CDR3 loop reads CASRTANTGELFF. In nucleotides, the CDR3 is TGTGCCAGTAGGACAGCGAACACCGGGGAGCTGTTTTTT. The full variable domain, with the rest looked up from reference TRBV19 and TRBJ2-2, is DGGITQSPKYLFRKEGQNVTLSCEQNLNHDAMYWYRQDPGQGLRLIYYSQIVNDFQKGDIAEGYSVSREKKESFPLTVTSAQKNPTAFYLCASRTANTGELFFGEGSRLTVL.